The present T cell receptor (beta chain) was sequenced within a study of shared clonotypes between healthy human individuals. CD45RO-negative cells were positively selected for CCR7, leaving out terminally differentiated effector memory CD45RA+ cells. Profiled with immunoSEQ multiplex PCR; TCRdb holds only in-frame clones, not every one. The table lists hundreds of thousands of clones, around 96% of them singletons. V gave up 0 bases and J gave up 6 bases, with 21 bases separating them. The V gene's germline CDR1 is LNHDA and CDR2 SQIVND (reference sequence). This CDR3 is 17 amino acids long. This receptor was obtained from a woman aged 30 to 39 in good health. The sample was naive CD8+ T cells sorted from blood. This chain joins TRBV19 and TRBJ2-7; tentatively, D is TRBD1 (5 bases). In DNA form, the CDR3 reads TGTGCCAGTAGTATAGATGACCAGGGAAGCGAGGCGTCCGAGCAGTACTTC. Translated: CASSIDDQGSEASEQYF.